One T cell receptor (beta chain) is described in this entry. Its cognate antigen is unknown. This sample stems from a study of T cell responses to AZD1222 COVID-19 vaccine. Study findings and constraints: Mostly white British, mostly female donors; authors suggested clonal diversity may be underestimated.

Method: immunoSEQ multiplex PCR; TCRdb's copy keeps in-frame clones and lacks some. Of 90,000 or so clones in the sample, about 87% were seen once. V lost 6 bases, J lost 4 bases, and 11 bases stayed unmatched. The length of the CDR3 is 16 residues. Per germline, CDR1 MNHEY and CDR2 SMNVEV (reference sequence). The receptor was isolated from an adult in good health. The sequenced sample was peripheral blood, obtained on day 0 of AZD1222 vaccination. This sequence joins TRBV27 and TRBJ2-2, with 7 positions matching TRBD1. CDR3 amino acids: CASSIRLTGPTGELFF. The CDR3 DNA reads as TGTGCCAGCAGCATACGCCTGACAGGGCCCACCGGGGAGCTGTTTTTT.